This entry describes one T cell receptor beta chain. No antigen is known for it. Vbeta (60) and Jbeta (13) primers were used in the PCR. Assay: immunoSEQ multiplex PCR; the TCRdb copy retains only in-frame clones and omits some. The top ten clones hold approximately 4.8% of a sample with roughly 100,000 clones, 63% of them seen once. The data were taken from a study of cytomegalovirus exposure and HLA in healthy donors. As for the study in general: Counted in an early data release were 75 million to 85 million unique TCRs from HLA-typed donors.

Germline CDR1 reads LNHDA; CDR2 reads SQIVND (reference sequence). The CDR3 has 13 residues. Trimming took 4 bases from V and 7 from J, leaving 10 bases between them. Study-level results: Per a later analysis, under 20,000 TCR beta sequences showed association with HLA alleles at 0.05 false discovery rate. In a later analysis, V- and J-gene trimming of beta chains associated with a DCLRE1C missense variant, replicated independently. By HLA locus, TCR association rates varied in a later analysis, with DRB1 showing the most and HLA-C the fewest.

Sequencing used PBMCs. This TCR derives from a human donor in good health. The gene calls are TRBV19 and TRBJ2-2; D unclear. The CDR3 nucleotides read TGTGCCAGTAGTAGGCTTGAGGACGGGGAGCTGTTTTTT. This sequence encodes CASSRLEDGELFF. Combining the CDR3 with reference TRBV19 and TRBJ2-2 gives the whole variable domain DGGITQSPKYLFRKEGQNVTLSCEQNLNHDAMYWYRQDPGQGLRLIYYSQIVNDFQKGDIAEGYSVSREKKESFPLTVTSAQKNPTAFYLCASSRLEDGELFFGEGSRLTVL.